Listed here are 21 T cell receptor beta chains from one sample, sequenced in a study of blood T cell repertoires in COVID-19. The data were produced by immunoSEQ multiplex PCR, yet TCRdb's version contains in-frame clones alone and is incomplete. The sample has roughly 380,000 clones, approximately 87% seen once. Source material: PBMCs or T cells enriched from blood (not recorded which). Receptors were obtained from a young man who had recovered from COVID-19.

The count of this clone is one. This rearrangement joins TRBV2 to TRBJ1-4, with 8 bases that match TRBD1. Germline values: CDR1 SNHLY, CDR2 FYNNEI. This CDR3 has 15 amino acids. After removal of 4 bases from V and 8 bases from J, the junction contained 9 bases not matched to a gene. This chain's CDR3 is CASSARTGLSEKLFF. The CDR3 region has the DNA TGTGCCAGCAGTGCCCGGACAGGGTTATCCGAAAAACTGTTTTTT. Looking up the rest from reference TRBV2 and TRBJ1-4 gives the full variable domain: EPEVTQTPSHQVTQMGQEVILRCVPISNHLYFYWYRQILGQKVEFLVSFYNNEISEKSEIFDDQFSVERPDGSNFTLKIRSTKLEDSAMYFCASSARTGLSEKLFFGSGTQLSVL.

V gene TRBV7-9 combines with J gene TRBJ1-4; D gene unclear. CDR3 size: 14 residues. Germline loops: CDR1 SEHNR, CDR2 FQNEAQ (reference sequence). Trimming removed 6 bases at V and 3 bases at J, with 11 bases between. CDR3 protein: CASRLAGSNEKLFF. CDR3 nucleotide sequence: TGTGCCAGCAGGCTGGCGGGATCTAATGAAAAACTGTTTTTT.

This clone was seen a few times. The chain links TRBV9 to TRBJ2-5; perhaps TRBD2 as D (6 bases). Germline CDR1 is SGDLS and CDR2 is YYNGEE. The CDR3 has 16 amino acids. V lost 0 bases and J 4 bases, leaving 16 bases between the germline ends. The CDR3 reads CASSVAQRAGGETQYF. The CDR3, as DNA: TGTGCCAGCAGCGTAGCCCAGCGGGCCGGGGGAGAGACCCAGTACTTC.

The chain has TRBV6-4 and TRBJ1-2; tentative D call: TRBD1 (5 bases). Trimming pared 5 bases from V and 4 bases from J, leaving 14 bases between. The V gene's germline CDR1 is MRHNA and CDR2 SNTAGT. The CDR3 spans 14 residues. This chain's CDR3 is CASSISPGGYGYTF. The CDR3 region has the DNA TGTGCCAGCAGTATAAGCCCGGGGGGCTATGGCTACACCTTC.

The CDR3, as DNA: TGCGCCAGCAGCCCAGCGAGGGGGACTAATGAAAAACTGTTTTTT. It codes for CASSPARGTNEKLFF. The chain employs TRBV5-1 and TRBJ1-4; D is possibly TRBD1 (6 bases). Looked up from germline, CDR1 is SGHRS and CDR2 is YFSETQ. This CDR3 is built from 15 residues. V was pared by 4 bases and J by 2 bases, with 12 bases between.

CDR3 DNA: TGCGCCAGCAGCCAAGGACAGAACTATGGCTACACCTTC. This encodes CASSQGQNYGYTF. The chain joins TRBV4-1 to TRBJ1-2, with D perhaps matching TRBD1 (5 bases). Looked up from germline, CDR1 is MGHRA and CDR2 is YSYEKL. The CDR3 runs to 13 residues. Trimming removed 1 base from V and 2 bases from J, with 5 bases in between.

The CDR3 sequence is CASSSGGYQPQHF. CDR3 bases: TGTGCCAGCAGCTCAGGGGGCTATCAGCCCCAGCATTTT. V usage is TRBV7-2 and J usage is TRBJ1-5; 8 nucleotides agree with TRBD1. V shed 4 bases and J 5 bases; nucleotides not matched to a gene: 1. CDR3 size: 13 residues. The germline CDR1 and CDR2 sequences are SGHTA and FQGNSA.

The chain links TRBV6-2 or TRBV6-3 to TRBJ2-5, with 8 bases matching TRBD1. V was clipped by 7 bases and J by 9 bases; unmatched bases: 10. The CDR3 consists of 13 residues. Germline assignment: CDR1 MNHEY and CDR2 SVGEGT. Here the CDR3 reads CASTPGGGWSQYF. The CDR3 region has the DNA TGTGCCAGCACCCCAGGGGGCGGTTGGTCCCAGTACTTC.

The rearrangement links TRBV27 to TRBJ1-5; D ambiguous. Trimming left V 6 bases short and J 0 bases short, with 9 bases between. Germline V lookup: CDR1 MNHEY, CDR2 SMNVEV (reference sequence). The length of the CDR3 is 14 residues. CDR3 sequence: CASSQVYSNQPQHF. In DNA form, the CDR3 reads TGTGCCAGCAGCCAGGTCTATAGCAATCAGCCCCAGCATTTT.

This sequence joins TRBV3-1 (or the pseudogene TRBV3-2) and TRBJ1-6, with 8 nucleotides matching TRBD1. Trimming removed 4 bases from V and 10 bases from J; junction bases left unmatched: 12. The germline gives CDR1 LGHDT, CDR2 YNNKEL (reference sequence). CDR3 length: 16 residues. CDR3 protein: CASSPAGPGGGSPLHF. Here the CDR3 DNA reads TGTGCCAGCAGCCCCGCCGGGCCAGGGGGCGGATCACCCCTCCACTTT.

This clone has more than one count but fewer than ten. The V call is TRBV5-5, the J call TRBJ1-1; D is ambiguous. Trimming took 4 bases from V and 2 from J, leaving 15 bases between them. CDR1 SGHKS and CDR2 YYEKEE come from the germline V gene (reference sequence). This CDR3 spans 15 amino acids. CDR3 nucleotides: TGTGCCAGCAGCCTGCGTCCGGGAACAAACACTGAAGCTTTCTTT. Protein: CASSLRPGTNTEAFF.

V is TRBV4-1 and J is TRBJ1-1; TRBD1 is a possible D gene (6 bases). Per the germline V gene, CDR1 is MGHRA and CDR2 is YSYEKL. Trimming removed 1 base from V and 4 bases from J, with 13 bases in between. The CDR3 extends over 15 amino acids. The CDR3 protein is CASSQVGAGSTEAFF. CDR3 DNA: TGCGCCAGCAGCCAAGTGGGGGCAGGGAGCACTGAAGCTTTCTTT.

The CDR3 loop reads CAWSVREGGSYGYTF. The CDR3 region has the DNA TGTGCCTGGAGTGTACGTGAGGGAGGATCCTATGGCTACACCTTC. The chain carries TRBV30 and TRBJ1-2, with D uncertain. This CDR3 has 15 amino acids. V lost 0 bases, J lost 4 bases, and 15 bases lay in between. Germline loops: CDR1 GTSNPN, CDR2 SVGIG (reference sequence).

The chain recombines TRBV20-1 with TRBJ1-2, with 7 bases aligning to TRBD1. CDR1 and CDR2 from the germline V gene are DFQATT and SNEGSKA (reference sequence). CDR3 length: 11 residues. V lost 3 bases to trimming and J lost 13 bases; unmatched junction nucleotides: 8. The CDR3 sequence: CSARALQGSTF. In nucleotides, the CDR3 is TGCAGTGCTAGGGCTTTACAGGGGAGCACCTTC.

Only a few counts were recorded for this clone. The gene calls are TRBV4-1 and TRBJ1-4; 7 nucleotides match TRBD1. The CDR3 runs to 16 residues. The V segment lost 4 bases and the J segment 4 bases; nucleotides outside the gene matches: 9. Germline assignment: CDR1 MGHRA and CDR2 YSYEKL. The CDR3 DNA follows: TGCGCCAGCAGCCCCGGAAACAGGGGAAATAATGAAAAACTGTTTTTT. As protein: CASSPGNRGNNEKLFF.

Here the CDR3 reads CASSPSMVAGNEQFF. The CDR3 DNA is TGTGCCAGCAGTCCCTCGATGGTAGCGGGGAATGAGCAGTTCTTC. V usage is TRBV6-6 and J usage is TRBJ2-1, with 8 bases fitting TRBD2. Germline V gene lookup returns CDR1 MNHNY and CDR2 SVGAGI (reference sequence). V shed 5 bases and J 7 bases; nucleotides not matched to a gene: 10. The CDR3 contains 15 residues.

This sequence joins TRBV4-1 and TRBJ2-6; weak D call: TRBD1 (7 bases). The germline V gene has CDR1 MGHRA and CDR2 YSYEKL. V was shortened by 4 bases and J by 2 bases, with 15 bases between the two germline ends. The CDR3 runs to 17 residues. The CDR3 region has the DNA TGCGCCAGCAGCCCCGGTGGAGGGGGCGCTGGGGCCAACGTCCTGACTTTC. It is translated as CASSPGGGGAGANVLTF.

The chain has TRBV27 and TRBJ2-1; maybe TRBD2 (5 bases). Germline V CDR1 and CDR2: MNHEY, SMNVEV (reference sequence). The CDR3 loop spans 14 amino acids. Between the trimmed V and J ends, which lost 4 bases and 6 bases, there was a span of 13 bases. Written as DNA, the CDR3 is TGTGCCAGCAGTTCGACTAACGGTGGCAATGAGCAGTTCTTC. Protein product: CASSSTNGGNEQFF.

This clone was counted once. V usage is TRBV9 and J usage is TRBJ2-1; the D gene is possibly TRBD1 (6 bases). Trimming shortened V by 0 bases and J by 4 bases, and 17 bases separated the two germline ends. CDR1 and CDR2 (germline): SGDLS, YYNGEE. This CDR3 contains 17 residues. Written as DNA, the CDR3 is TGTGCCAGCAGCGTAGACCAGGGGTCTTATAATTACAATGAGCAGTTCTTC. It yields the protein CASSVDQGSYNYNEQFF.

This clone was observed a single time. The chain combines TRBV7-4 with TRBJ2-7, with D tentatively TRBD1 (5 bases). V was shortened by 0 bases and J by 0 bases, with 18 bases between the two germline ends. This CDR3 has 18 amino acids. CDR1 SGHVT and CDR2 SQSDAQ come from the germline V gene. The CDR3 DNA sequence: TGTGCCAGCAGCTTAGCGCAGGTCCCCAGGGCACTCTCCTACGAGCAGTACTTC. It codes for CASSLAQVPRALSYEQYF.

The rearrangement links TRBV3-1 (or the pseudogene TRBV3-2) to TRBJ2-3; a possible D gene is TRBD2 (7 bases). The V and J ends lost 0 bases and 2 bases respectively, with 12 bases between them. CDR1 and CDR2 (germline): LGHDT, YNNKEL (reference sequence). This CDR3 comprises 16 residues. CDR3 nucleotides: TGTGCCAGCAGCCAAGAAACGGGGGGCAACACAGATACGCAGTATTTT. This translates into CASSQETGGNTDTQYF.